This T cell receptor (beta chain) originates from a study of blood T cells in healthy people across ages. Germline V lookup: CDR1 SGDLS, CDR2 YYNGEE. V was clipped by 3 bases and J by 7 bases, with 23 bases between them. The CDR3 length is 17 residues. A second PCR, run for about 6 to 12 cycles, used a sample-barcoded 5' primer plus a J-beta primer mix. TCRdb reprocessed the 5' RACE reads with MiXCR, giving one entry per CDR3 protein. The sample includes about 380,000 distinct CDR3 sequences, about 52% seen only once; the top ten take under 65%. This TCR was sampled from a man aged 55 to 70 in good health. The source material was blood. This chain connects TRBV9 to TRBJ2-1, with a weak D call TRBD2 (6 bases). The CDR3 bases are TGTGCCAGCAGCGCTGGGAGACAGCGCGGGATCCCAAATGAGCAGTTCTTC. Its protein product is CASSAGRQRGIPNEQFF. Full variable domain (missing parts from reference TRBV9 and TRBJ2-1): DSGVTQTPKHLITATGQRVTLRCSPRSGDLSVYWYQQSLDQGLQFLIQYYNGEERAKGNILERFSAQQFPDLHSELNLSSLELGDSALYFCASSAGRQRGIPNEQFFGPGTRLTVL.